This passage covers 10 T cell receptor beta chains from one sample sequenced in a study of T cell repertoires in cytomegalovirus infection. Via MiXCR, TCRdb re-called the reads, giving one row per CDR3 protein. The sample has around 350,000 distinct CDR3 sequences, 15% to 20% seen once. Sequencing used PBMCs. The receptors come from a human donor in good health (CMV status not recorded). Some clones in this sample may be carry-over from other donors' samples.

The chain combines TRBV10-3 with TRBJ1-1, with unresolved D. The CDR3 covers 13 residues. Germline V lookup: CDR1 ENHRY, CDR2 SYGVKD. Trimming left V 6 bases short and J 8 bases short, with 16 bases between. The CDR3 DNA reads as TGTGCCATCAGCTCTACAGAGAAGACGGAAGCTTTCTTT. Protein: CAISSTEKTEAFF.

The chain joins TRBV12-3 or TRBV12-4 to TRBJ1-2; 8 bases are a match to TRBD1. After removal of 6 bases from V and 3 bases from J, the junction contained 3 bases not matched to a gene. The CDR3 totals 13 residues. As DNA, the CDR3 is TGTGCCAGCAGGACAGGGGAGTACTATGGCTACACCTTC. Translated: CASRTGEYYGYTF.

This clonotype has ten or more counts. The genes are TRBV7-2 and TRBJ2-2; 13 nucleotides match TRBD2. Germline V gene lookup returns CDR1 SGHTA and CDR2 FQGNSA. With 0 bases clipped from V and 7 bases from J, the junction kept 11 bases outside the gene matches. CDR3 size: 19 residues. CDR3 coding DNA: TGTGCCAGCAGCTTAGCCAGTTCTGGACTAGCGGGAGTTGGCGGGGAGCTGTTTTTT. Translating it yields CASSLASSGLAGVGGELFF.

In the case of this clonotype: One base away lies a much larger clone, so this may be a sequencing read error. The rearrangement joins TRBV19 to TRBJ2-2; 9 bases agree with TRBD2. Germline CDR1 and CDR2: LNHDA and SQIVND (reference sequence). This CDR3 contains 19 residues. V shed 5 bases, J shed 1 base, and the junction held 14 bases outside the gene matches. The CDR3 DNA reads as TGTGCCAGTAGTTCCCGGACTAGCGAGAGGGTGCTGAACACCGGGGAGCTGTTTTTT. Its protein is CASSSRTSERVLNTGELFF.

This clonotype was picked up a small number of times. V usage is TRBV7-2 and J usage is TRBJ1-5; D may be TRBD1 (5 bases). This CDR3 is 14 amino acids long. Germline CDR1 is SGHTA and CDR2 is FQGNSA. V was pared by 2 bases and J by 9 bases, with 14 bases between. The chain's CDR3 is CASSLRGIGGPQHF. The CDR3 DNA reads TGTGCCAGCAGCTTAAGGGGAATCGGCGGGCCCCAGCATTTT.

The genes are TRBV12-3 or TRBV12-4 and TRBJ1-1; TRBD1 might be the D (5 bases). V lost 6 bases and J 2 bases, leaving 13 bases between the germline ends. The CDR3 has 14 residues. CDR3 sequence reads: CASRGVLVNTEAFF. DNA for the CDR3: TGTGCCAGCAGGGGGGTTTTGGTTAACACTGAAGCTTTCTTT.

Here the CDR3 reads CASRDRDRDHQYF. The CDR3 region has the DNA TGTGCCAGCAGGGACCGGGACAGGGACCATCAGTACTTC. The chain joins TRBV25-1 to TRBJ2-4; 9 bases map to TRBD1. V trimming: 6 bases; J trimming: 12 bases; junction bases outside the gene matches: 9. This CDR3 comprises 13 residues. Germline V gene sequence: CDR1 MGHDK, CDR2 SYGVNS.

There are a few counts of this clonotype. This chain uses TRBV6-5 with TRBJ1-1; D is ambiguous. The germline CDR1 and CDR2 sequences are MNHEY and SVGAGI. The CDR3 is 13 residues long. Trimming removed 6 bases from V and 2 bases from J, with 10 bases in between. The CDR3 bases are TGTGCCAGCAGACCTACTAGTAACACTGAAGCTTTCTTT. Protein sequence: CASRPTSNTEAFF.

This clonotype was seen a handful of times. The chain couples TRBV4-2 to TRBJ1-1; no firm D call. With 4 bases removed from V and 1 base from J, the gap between germline ends came to 7 bases. Germline V gene sequence: CDR1 LGHNA, CDR2 YNFKEQ. The CDR3 is 13 amino acids. The CDR3 region has the DNA TGTGCCAGCAGCCGCGGCGAGAACACTGAAGCTTTCTTT. Encoded protein: CASSRGENTEAFF.

This clonotype was observed at least ten times. The rearrangement joins TRBV7-2 to TRBJ2-2; 7 positions match TRBD2. CDR3 length: 15 amino acids. The germline gives CDR1 SGHTA, CDR2 FQGNSA. With 5 bases clipped from V and 2 bases from J, the junction kept 5 bases outside the gene matches. The chain's CDR3 is CASSRGGSNTGELFF. As DNA, the CDR3 is TGTGCCAGCAGCCGCGGGGGATCAAACACCGGGGAGCTGTTTTTT.